A selection of T cell receptor beta chains follows, all from one sample in a study of blood T cell repertoires in COVID-19. Sequencing used immunoSEQ multiplex PCR; TCRdb keeps in-frame clones, though not all of them. The repertoire holds over 200,000 clones, with approximately 84% as singletons. Sequenced material: peripheral blood. The origin of the receptors is an elderly woman with COVID-19, enrolled during active disease. CDR3s include the opening cysteine and the closing phenylalanine or tryptophan. A D gene is named only where the DNA matches it firmly. A row's size may be missing; if present it is once, few, many or a size class.

.	.	11	TRBV2	TRBJ2-7	CASKRVYEQYF	TGTGCCAGCAAGCGGGTTTACGAGCAGTACTTC
.	.	15	TRBV19	TRBJ1-6	CASSPGGGPYSPLHF	TGTGCCAGTAGTCCGGGTGGAGGCCCTTATTCACCCCTCCACTTT
.	.	11	TRBV6-6	TRBJ2-7	CASRFSYEQYF	TGTGCCAGCAGATTCAGCTACGAGCAGTACTTC
.	.	13	TRBV3-1/TRBV3-2	TRBJ1-2	CASSQDFLYGYTF	TGTGCCAGCAGCCAAGATTTCCTCTATGGCTACACCTTC
.	.	15	TRBV7-8	TRBJ1-1	CASSFRTGVNTEAFF	TGTGCCAGCAGCTTTCGTACAGGAGTGAACACTGAAGCTTTCTTT
few	TRBD1	14	TRBV6-5	TRBJ1-5	CASCGQGGSQPQHF	TGTGCCAGCTGCGGACAGGGGGGTTCACAGCCCCAGCATTTT
.	.	13	TRBV6-5	TRBJ1-2	CASLPRQVGGYTF	TGTGCCAGCCTCCCCAGACAGGTGGGTGGCTACACCTTC
once	TRBD2	15	TRBV5-1	TRBJ2-1	CASSLNGGSYNEQFF	TGCGCCAGCAGCTTAAACGGGGGGTCCTACAATGAGCAGTTCTTC
once	.	12	TRBV5-1	TRBJ2-5	CASSEPGETQYF	TGCGCCAGCAGCGAGCCGGGGGAGACCCAGTACTTC
.	TRBD1	13	TRBV18	TRBJ2-1	CASSSGGTNEQFF	TGTGCCAGCTCCTCAGGGGGTACCAATGAGCAGTTCTTC
.	.	14	TRBV18	TRBJ1-5	CASSRGESIEPQHF	TGTGCCAGCTCCCGGGGGGAATCGATCGAGCCCCAGCATTTT
.	.	16	TRBV23-1	TRBJ1-6	CASSQTFSSYNSPLHF	TGCGCCAGCAGTCAAACATTCAGCTCCTATAATTCACCCCTCCACTTT
.	TRBD2	16	TRBV25-1	TRBJ2-1	CASSAGTSGRVDEQFF	TGTGCCAGCAGTGCAGGGACTAGCGGGAGGGTGGATGAGCAGTTCTTC
.	.	13	TRBV28	TRBJ1-1	CASSPPAPERAFF	TGTGCCAGCAGTCCACCGGCCCCCGAGCGGGCTTTCTTT
.	.	12	TRBV2	TRBJ1-5	CASSPVVEPQHF	TGTGCCAGCTCTCCCGTGGTAGAGCCCCAGCATTTT
once	.	15	TRBV12-5	TRBJ2-1	CASGLGQTHYNEQFF	TGTGCTAGTGGTTTAGGACAAACCCACTACAATGAGCAGTTCTTC
.	.	14	TRBV3-1/TRBV3-2	TRBJ1-2	CASSSGGGMGGYTF	TGTGCCAGCAGCTCCGGGGGGGGCATGGGAGGCTACACCTTC
.	.	12	TRBV2	TRBJ1-2	CASSGSGDGYTF	TGTGCCAGCAGTGGGTCAGGGGACGGCTACACCTTC
.	.	15	TRBV18	TRBJ1-3	CASSPPGRIGNTIYF	TGTGCCAGCTCACCACCGGGGAGGATTGGAAACACCATATATTTT
.	.	14	TRBV2	TRBJ1-3	CASSEWTVGNTIYF	TGTGCCAGCAGTGAATGGACAGTTGGAAACACCATATATTTT
.	TRBD2	15	TRBV3-1/TRBV3-2	TRBJ2-5	CASSHRRGRGETQYF	TGTGCCAGCAGCCACCGGCGGGGGAGAGGAGAGACCCAGTACTTC
.	.	14	TRBV3-1/TRBV3-2	TRBJ2-2	CASSQGSRTGELFF	TGTGCCAGCAGCCAAGGGAGCAGAACAGGGGAGCTGTTTTTT
.	TRBD1	14	TRBV5-1	TRBJ1-2	CASSLVGQGSGYTF	TGCGCCAGCAGCTTGGTTGGACAGGGGAGTGGCTACACCTTC
.	.	14	TRBV7-2	TRBJ1-5	CASSLSVANQPQHF	TGTGCCAGCAGCCTCTCGGTAGCCAATCAGCCCCAGCATTTT
once	TRBD1	15	TRBV6-5	TRBJ1-2	CASSGPGDSDYGYTF	TGTGCCAGCAGCGGACCAGGGGACAGCGACTATGGCTACACCTTC
.	.	13	TRBV12-3/TRBV12-4	TRBJ2-7	CASSSGGLYEQYF	TGTGCCAGCAGCTCCGGGGGGCTTTACGAGCAGTACTTC
.	TRBD1	12	TRBV29-1	TRBJ1-2	CSSGQRDYGYTF	TGCAGCTCGGGACAGAGAGACTATGGCTACACCTTC
.	.	15	TRBV29-1	TRBJ1-2	CSVESSGTGGYGYTF	TGCAGCGTTGAATCTAGCGGGACTGGGGGCTATGGCTACACCTTC
few	TRBD1	16	TRBV24-1	TRBJ2-2	CATSDFSQGSTGELFF	TGTGCCACCAGTGATTTCTCACAGGGGTCGACCGGGGAGCTGTTTTTT
.	TRBD1	17	TRBV3-1/TRBV3-2	TRBJ1-6	CASSPERDRGPNSPLHF	TGTGCCAGCAGCCCAGAGCGGGACAGGGGGCCTAATTCACCCCTCCACTTT
few	.	17	TRBV4-1	TRBJ2-1	CASSQSTGAGSSNEQFF	TGCGCCAGCAGCCAATCGACGGGAGCCGGGTCCTCCAATGAGCAGTTCTTC
.	TRBD1	14	TRBV5-1	TRBJ2-5	CASSLGGGQETQYF	TGCGCCAGCAGCTTAGGGGGCGGCCAAGAGACCCAGTACTTC
.	TRBD2	16	TRBV6-1	TRBJ2-5	CASSEAGLAGGETQYF	TGTGCCAGCAGTGAAGCTGGACTAGCGGGTGGGGAGACCCAGTACTTC
.	.	13	TRBV10-3	TRBJ1-1	CATEGDMNTEAFF	TGTGCCACGGAAGGAGATATGAACACTGAAGCTTTCTTT
.	.	12	TRBV7-9	TRBJ1-4	CASAGQSEKLFF	TGTGCCAGCGCGGGTCAGTCAGAAAAACTGTTTTTT
.	TRBD1	14	TRBV19	TRBJ2-7	CASSLNTGVDEQYF	TGTGCCAGTAGTCTCAACACAGGGGTTGACGAGCAGTACTTC